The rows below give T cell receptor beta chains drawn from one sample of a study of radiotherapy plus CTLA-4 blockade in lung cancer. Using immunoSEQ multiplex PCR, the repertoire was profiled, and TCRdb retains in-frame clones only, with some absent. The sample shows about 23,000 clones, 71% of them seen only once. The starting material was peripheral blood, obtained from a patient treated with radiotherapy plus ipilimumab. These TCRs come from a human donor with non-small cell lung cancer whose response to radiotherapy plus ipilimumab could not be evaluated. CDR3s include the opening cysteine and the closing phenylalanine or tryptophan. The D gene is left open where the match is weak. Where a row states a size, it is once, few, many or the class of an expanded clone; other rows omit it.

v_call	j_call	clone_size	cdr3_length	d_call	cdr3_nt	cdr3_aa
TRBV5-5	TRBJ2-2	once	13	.	TGTGCCAGCAGCTTGGTATACACCGGGGAGCTGTTTTTT	CASSLVYTGELFF
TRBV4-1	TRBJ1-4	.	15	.	TGCGCCAGCAGCCAAGGTGTTGCAGGGGCGGAAAAACTGTTTTTT	CASSQGVAGAEKLFF
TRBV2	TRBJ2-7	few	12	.	TGTGCCAGCAGTGAAATCGCCGGCGAGCAGTACTTC	CASSEIAGEQYF
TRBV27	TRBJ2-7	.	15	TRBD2	TGTGCCAGCAGTTTAAGCGGGGCAAGCTCCTACGAGCAGTACTTC	CASSLSGASSYEQYF
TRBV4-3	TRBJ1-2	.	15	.	TGCGCCAGCAGCCAAGAAGAATGGGCAGGGTACGGCTACACCTTC	CASSQEEWAGYGYTF
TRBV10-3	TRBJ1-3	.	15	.	TGTGCCATCAGTCCTTATGAGGACTCTGGAAACACCATATATTTT	CAISPYEDSGNTIYF
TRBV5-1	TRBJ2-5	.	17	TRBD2	TGCGCCAGCAGCACGGGACTAGCGGGATTACTCCAAGAGACCCAGTACTTC	CASSTGLAGLLQETQYF
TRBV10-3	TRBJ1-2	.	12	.	TGTGCCATCAGTGAGTCCTACTATGGCTACACCTTC	CAISESYYGYTF
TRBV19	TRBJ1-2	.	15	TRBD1	TGTGCCAGTAGTGTATACCAAGGGGGCATGCATGGCTACACCTTC	CASSVYQGGMHGYTF
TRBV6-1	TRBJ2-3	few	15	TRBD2	TGTGCCAGCAGTGACCTAGCGGGAGGGCAAGATACGCAGTATTTT	CASSDLAGGQDTQYF
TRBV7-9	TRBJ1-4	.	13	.	TGTGCCAGCAGGCACGGCGGGAATGAAAAACTGTTTTTT	CASRHGGNEKLFF
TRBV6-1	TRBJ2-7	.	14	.	TGTGCCAGCCGCGGGACAGACCTTGGGGGCGAGCAGTACTTC	CASRGTDLGGEQYF
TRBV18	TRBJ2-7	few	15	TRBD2	TGTGCCAGCTCACCACGGACTAGCGGGAGTTACGAGCAGTACTTC	CASSPRTSGSYEQYF
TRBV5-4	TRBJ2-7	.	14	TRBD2	TGTGCCAGCAGCTCCCAGGGAGGGACCTACGAGCAGTACTTC	CASSSQGGTYEQYF
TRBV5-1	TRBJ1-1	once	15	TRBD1	TGCGCCAGCAGTCCGGCAGGGGGCATGAACACTGAAGCTTTCTTT	CASSPAGGMNTEAFF
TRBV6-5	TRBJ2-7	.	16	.	TGTGCCAGCAGTTACAGGCCTAGCCAGAGGTCCTACGAGCAGTACTTC	CASSYRPSQRSYEQYF
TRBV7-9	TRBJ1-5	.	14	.	TGTGCCAGCAGCTTAGGTTATAGCAATCAGCCCCAGCATTTT	CASSLGYSNQPQHF
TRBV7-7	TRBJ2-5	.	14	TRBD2	TGTGCCAGCAGCTTCGGACTAGCGGAAGAGACCCAGTACTTC	CASSFGLAEETQYF
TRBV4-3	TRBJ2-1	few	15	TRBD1	TGCGCCAGCAGCCCCCGGGACAGCCCCTACAATGAGCAGTTCTTC	CASSPRDSPYNEQFF
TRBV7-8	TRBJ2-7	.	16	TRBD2	TGTGCCAGCAGCTTAGCGGCTAGCGGGAGATTCATCGAGCAGTACTTC	CASSLAASGRFIEQYF
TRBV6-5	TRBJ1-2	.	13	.	TGTGCCAGCAGTTACCAGGGTTCAGCCGGCTACACCTTC	CASSYQGSAGYTF
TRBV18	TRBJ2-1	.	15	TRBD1	TGTGCCAGCTCACAAGGACAGGGAAGCTACAATGAGCAGTTCTTC	CASSQGQGSYNEQFF
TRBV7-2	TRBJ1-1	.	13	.	TGTGCCAGCAGCAAAAGAGAAGCCTCTGAAGCTTTCTTT	CASSKREASEAFF
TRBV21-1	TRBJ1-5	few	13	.	TGTGCCAGCAGACAGGGGGCGAATCAGCCCCAGCATTTT	CASRQGANQPQHF
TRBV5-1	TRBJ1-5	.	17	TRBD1	TGCGCCAGCAGCTTAGAACCGGGACAGGGGGCCGGGCAGCCCCAGCATTTT	CASSLEPGQGAGQPQHF
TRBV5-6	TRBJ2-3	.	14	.	TGTGCCAGCAGCTTGAGACCGGGAGCAGATACGCAGTATTTT	CASSLRPGADTQYF
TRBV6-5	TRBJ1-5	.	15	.	TGTGCCAGCAGGCGAGGAGGGCTTGGCAATCAGCCCCAGCATTTT	CASRRGGLGNQPQHF